These T cell receptor beta chains were read from a single sample in a study of T cell responses to AZD1222 COVID-19 vaccine. Assay: immunoSEQ multiplex PCR; the TCRdb copy retains only in-frame clones and omits some. The table has about 120,000 clones, about 90% seen once. Sequencing was performed on peripheral blood, taken on day 0 of AZD1222 vaccination. The receptors come from an adult in good health. Each CDR3 is given with its conserved first and last residue. The order of the fields is clone size, D gene, J gene, V gene, CDR3 DNA, CDR3 protein. A D gene is named only where the DNA matches it firmly. Clone size appears in some rows only: once, few, many, or a class for an expanded clone.

>-|TRBD1|TRBJ1-2|TRBV7-3
TGTGCCAGCAGCTTATACGCGGACAGGGTACGAGGCTACACCTTC
CASSLYADRVRGYTF
>-|-|TRBJ1-1|TRBV19
TGTGCCAGTAGTACAGGAGGTTCTGCGGCTGAAGCTTTCTTT
CASSTGGSAAEAFF
>-|-|TRBJ2-1|TRBV7-9
TGTGCCAGCAGCCGGGTGGGAGTTAATGAGCAGTTCTTC
CASSRVGVNEQFF
>-|-|TRBJ2-7|TRBV28
TGTGCCAGCAGTTTCGTAGGGGGAGGGAGGCAGTACTTC
CASSFVGGGRQYF
>-|TRBD2|TRBJ2-7|TRBV19
TGTGCCGCCAGAACCGGGACTACCCACTACGAGCAGTACTTC
CAARTGTTHYEQYF
>-|-|TRBJ1-1|TRBV5-1
TGCGCCAGCAGTGGAGGAGGTGATTTTGGAGCTTTCTTT
CASSGGGDFGAFF
>once|-|TRBJ1-5|TRBV28
TGTGCCAGCAGTTTCCCCATGGGGCAGCCCCAGCATTTT
CASSFPMGQPQHF
>-|-|TRBJ2-2|TRBV30
TGTGCCTGGGTGGGGCAGTTCACCGGGGAGCTGTTTTTT
CAWVGQFTGELFF
>-|-|TRBJ2-1|TRBV9
TGTGCCAGCAGCCCTCCTCCACAGCACAATGAGCAGTTCTTC
CASSPPPQHNEQFF
>-|TRBD1|TRBJ2-2|TRBV7-9
TGTGCCAGCAGCTTGACAGGGGGGACCACCGGGGAGCTGTTTTTT
CASSLTGGTTGELFF
>-|-|TRBJ1-5|TRBV11-2
TGTGCCAGCAGCTCCACCCCCAATCAGCCCCAGCATTTT
CASSSTPNQPQHF
>once|TRBD2|TRBJ2-7|TRBV19
TGTGCCAGCGGGACTAGCGGGAGCGTACTACGAGAGCAGTACTTC
CASGTSGSVLREQYF
>-|-|TRBJ2-5|TRBV19
TGTGCCAGTAGTATCGCAACCCCCTCCGGGGCGGAGACCCAGTACTTC
CASSIATPSGAETQYF
>-|-|TRBJ1-1|TRBV12-5
TGTGCTAGTGACCCCGGGGGGAAGGGCACTGAAGCTTTCTTT
CASDPGGKGTEAFF
>-|TRBD2|TRBJ2-1|TRBV10-3
TGTGCCATCAGTGAGGGACTAGCGGGTGGCGAGCAGTTCTTC
CAISEGLAGGEQFF
>-|-|TRBJ1-1|TRBV10-2
TGCGCCAGCAGTGACGGGGGGTACACTGAAGCTTTCTTT
CASSDGGYTEAFF
>-|-|TRBJ2-1|TRBV6-5
TGTGCCAGCAGTTCCAGGATCACCAATGAGCAGTTCTTC
CASSSRITNEQFF
>-|-|TRBJ1-2|TRBV2
TGTGCCAAACGGGACACCGGAGACTATGGCTACACCTTC
CAKRDTGDYGYTF
>-|-|TRBJ2-7|TRBV9
TGTGCCAGCAGCGTAGACACGACTTACGAGCAGTACTTC
CASSVDTTYEQYF
>-|-|TRBJ1-1|TRBV30
TGTGCCTGGAGTGTACAAACGGAAGCTTTCTTT
CAWSVQTEAFF
>-|-|TRBJ1-4|TRBV7-2
TGTGCCAGCAGCTTACGGTCCCGCCGGCATGAAAAACTGTTTTTT
CASSLRSRRHEKLFF
>-|-|TRBJ2-5|TRBV5-4
TGTGCCAGCAGCCCCGCCGGGTCAACGGAGACCCAGTACTTC
CASSPAGSTETQYF
>-|-|TRBJ1-2|TRBV30
TGTGCCTGGAATCTACAGGGAATCTATGGCTACACCTTC
CAWNLQGIYGYTF
>-|TRBD1|TRBJ1-2|TRBV5-4
TGTGCCAGCAGCTCAGAGACAGGGACCTATGGCTACACCTTC
CASSSETGTYGYTF
>-|-|TRBJ1-2|TRBV7-9
TGTGCCAGCAGCTTACTGCTGCGCAATGGCTACACCTTC
CASSLLLRNGYTF
>-|TRBD1|TRBJ2-1|TRBV5-6
TGTGCCAGCAGCGAGACAGGGGCCGCCTACAATGAGCAGTTCTTC
CASSETGAAYNEQFF
>once|-|TRBJ2-2|TRBV5-1
TGCGCCAGCAGCTTGGCGGGCGGATACACCGGGGAGCTGTTTTTT
CASSLAGGYTGELFF
>-|TRBD1|TRBJ2-1|TRBV5-1
TGCGCCAGCAGTTTGGACAGGGGGCTGAACAATGAGCAGTTCTTC
CASSLDRGLNNEQFF
>-|TRBD1|TRBJ1-2|TRBV14
TGTGCCAGCAGCCCAAACCCAGACAGGGTAAACTATGGCTACACCTTC
CASSPNPDRVNYGYTF
>-|-|TRBJ2-6|TRBV5-1
TGCGCCAGCAGCTTGGGGTTACTCTCTGGGGCCAACGTCCTGACTTTC
CASSLGLLSGANVLTF
>-|-|TRBJ2-7|TRBV7-8
TGTGCCAGCAGCTTAATGGGACTCACTACCTACGAGCAGTACTTC
CASSLMGLTTYEQYF
>few|TRBD1|TRBJ2-5|TRBV6-2/TRBV6-3
TGTGCCAGCAGCCCCGGGACAGGGGTAGAGACCCAGTACTTC
CASSPGTGVETQYF